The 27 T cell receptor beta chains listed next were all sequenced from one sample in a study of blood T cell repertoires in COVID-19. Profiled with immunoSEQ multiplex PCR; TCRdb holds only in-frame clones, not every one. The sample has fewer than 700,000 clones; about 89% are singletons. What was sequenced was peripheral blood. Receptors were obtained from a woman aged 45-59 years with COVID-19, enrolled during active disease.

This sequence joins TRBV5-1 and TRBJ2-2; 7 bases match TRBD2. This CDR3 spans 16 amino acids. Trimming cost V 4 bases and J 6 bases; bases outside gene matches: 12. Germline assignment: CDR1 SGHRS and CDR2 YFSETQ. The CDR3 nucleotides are TGCGCCAGCAGCCCGCTGGTCCAGCGGGGACCCGGGGAGCTGTTTTTT. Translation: CASSPLVQRGPGELFF.

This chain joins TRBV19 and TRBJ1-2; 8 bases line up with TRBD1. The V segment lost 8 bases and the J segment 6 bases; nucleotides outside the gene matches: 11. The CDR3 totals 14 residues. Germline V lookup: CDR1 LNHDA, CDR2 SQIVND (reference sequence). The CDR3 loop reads CASGQGALENGYTF. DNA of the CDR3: TGTGCCAGTGGTCAGGGGGCGCTTGAAAATGGCTACACCTTC.

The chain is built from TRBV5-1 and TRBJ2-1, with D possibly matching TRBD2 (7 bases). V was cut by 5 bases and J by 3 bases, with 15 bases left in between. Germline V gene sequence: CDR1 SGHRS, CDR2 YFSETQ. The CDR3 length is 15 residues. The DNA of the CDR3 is TGCGCCAGCAGTTTTAGGGGGGGCAGCTACAATGAGCAGTTCTTC. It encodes CASSFRGGSYNEQFF.

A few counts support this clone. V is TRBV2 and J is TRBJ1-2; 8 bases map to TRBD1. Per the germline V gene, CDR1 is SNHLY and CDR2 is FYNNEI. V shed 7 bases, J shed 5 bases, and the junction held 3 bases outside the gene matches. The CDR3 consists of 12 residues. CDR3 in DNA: TGTGCCAGCACGGGACAGGCATATGGCTACACCTTC. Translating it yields CASTGQAYGYTF.

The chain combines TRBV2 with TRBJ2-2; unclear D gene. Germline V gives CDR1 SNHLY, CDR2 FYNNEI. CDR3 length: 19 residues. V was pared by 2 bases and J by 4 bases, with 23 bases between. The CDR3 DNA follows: TGTGCCAGCAGTGAACCCCCTATCTCCCCCGGGTGGAGCACCGGGGAGCTGTTTTTT. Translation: CASSEPPISPGWSTGELFF.

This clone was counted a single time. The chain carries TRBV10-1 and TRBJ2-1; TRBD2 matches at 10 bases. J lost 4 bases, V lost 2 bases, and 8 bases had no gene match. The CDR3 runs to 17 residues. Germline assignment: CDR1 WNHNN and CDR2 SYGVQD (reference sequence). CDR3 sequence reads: CASSEVIAGGRYNEQFF. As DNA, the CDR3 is TGCGCCAGCAGTGAGGTGATAGCGGGGGGTAGGTACAATGAGCAGTTCTTC.

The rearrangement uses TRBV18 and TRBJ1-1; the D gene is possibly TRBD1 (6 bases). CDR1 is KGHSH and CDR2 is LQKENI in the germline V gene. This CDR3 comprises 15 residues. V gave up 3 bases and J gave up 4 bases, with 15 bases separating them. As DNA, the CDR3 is TGTGCCAGCTCACCTTCCGGGACAATGGGCACTGAAGCTTTCTTT. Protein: CASSPSGTMGTEAFF.

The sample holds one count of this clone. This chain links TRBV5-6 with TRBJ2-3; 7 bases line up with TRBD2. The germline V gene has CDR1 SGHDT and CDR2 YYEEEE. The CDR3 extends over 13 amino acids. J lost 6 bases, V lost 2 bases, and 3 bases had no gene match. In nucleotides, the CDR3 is TGTGCCAGCAGCTTACTCGGGGGGGATACGCAGTATTTT. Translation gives CASSLLGGDTQYF.

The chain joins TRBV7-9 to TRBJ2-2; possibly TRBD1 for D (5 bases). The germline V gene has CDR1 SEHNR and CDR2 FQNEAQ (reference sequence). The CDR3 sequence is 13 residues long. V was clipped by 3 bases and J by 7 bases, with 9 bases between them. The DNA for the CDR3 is TGTGCCAGCAGCTTCGACAGTCTCGGGGAGCTGTTTTTT. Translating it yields CASSFDSLGELFF.

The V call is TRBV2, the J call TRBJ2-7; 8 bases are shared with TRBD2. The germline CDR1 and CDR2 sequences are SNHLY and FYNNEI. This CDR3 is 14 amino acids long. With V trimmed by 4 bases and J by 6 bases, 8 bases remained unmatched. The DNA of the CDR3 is TGTGCCAGCAGTGGGTTGCGGGGGGCAGCCGAGCAGTACTTC. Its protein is CASSGLRGAAEQYF.

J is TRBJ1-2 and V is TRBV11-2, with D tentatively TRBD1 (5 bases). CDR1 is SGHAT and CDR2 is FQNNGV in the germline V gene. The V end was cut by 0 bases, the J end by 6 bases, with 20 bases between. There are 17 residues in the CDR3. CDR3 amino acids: CASSLDGGRILGNGYTF. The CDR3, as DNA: TGTGCCAGCAGCTTAGACGGGGGTAGGATTCTGGGCAATGGCTACACCTTC.

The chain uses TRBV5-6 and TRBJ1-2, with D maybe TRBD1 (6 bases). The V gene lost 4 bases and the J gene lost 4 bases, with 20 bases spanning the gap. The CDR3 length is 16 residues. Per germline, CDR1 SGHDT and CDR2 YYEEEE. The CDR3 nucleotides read TGTGCCAGCAGCGGAACCTACAGGGCAACCGCCTATGGCTACACCTTC. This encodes CASSGTYRATAYGYTF.

DNA for the CDR3: TGTGCCAGCAGCCAAGCGGGGGGCGATACGCAGTATTTT. It is translated as CASSQAGGDTQYF. J is TRBJ2-3 and V is TRBV6-4; 9 bases line up with TRBD2. This CDR3 has 13 residues. Per germline, CDR1 MRHNA and CDR2 SNTAGT. Germline trimming cut 6 bases from V and 6 bases from J; bases unmatched to any gene: 4.

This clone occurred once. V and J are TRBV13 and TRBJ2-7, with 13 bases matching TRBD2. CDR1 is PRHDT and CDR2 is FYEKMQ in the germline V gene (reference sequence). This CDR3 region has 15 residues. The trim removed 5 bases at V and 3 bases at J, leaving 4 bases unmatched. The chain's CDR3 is CASSLRLAGGYEQYF. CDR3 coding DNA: TGTGCCAGCAGCCTGCGACTAGCGGGGGGCTACGAGCAGTACTTC.

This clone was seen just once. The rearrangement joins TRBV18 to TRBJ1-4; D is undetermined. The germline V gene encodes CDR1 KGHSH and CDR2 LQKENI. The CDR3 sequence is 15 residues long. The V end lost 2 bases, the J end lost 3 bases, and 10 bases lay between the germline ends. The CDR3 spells CASSPTGISNEKLFF. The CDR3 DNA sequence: TGTGCCAGCTCACCAACCGGGATCTCTAATGAAAAACTGTTTTTT.

CDR3 region: CAWSAGQSYEQYF. The CDR3 nucleotides are TGTGCCTGGAGTGCGGGACAGAGCTACGAGCAGTACTTC. The rearrangement joins TRBV30 to TRBJ2-7, with TRBD1 identical over 7 bases. Germline V lookup: CDR1 GTSNPN, CDR2 SVGIG (reference sequence). Trimming cost V 1 base and J 3 bases; bases outside gene matches: 3. This CDR3 is 13 amino acids long. Together with reference TRBV30 and TRBJ2-7, the CDR3 gives the full variable domain: SQTIHQWPATLVQPVGSPLSLECTVEGTSNPNLYWYRQAAGRGLQLLFYSVGIGQISSEVPQNLSASRPQDRQFILSSKKLLLSDSGFYLCAWSAGQSYEQYFGPGTRLTVT.

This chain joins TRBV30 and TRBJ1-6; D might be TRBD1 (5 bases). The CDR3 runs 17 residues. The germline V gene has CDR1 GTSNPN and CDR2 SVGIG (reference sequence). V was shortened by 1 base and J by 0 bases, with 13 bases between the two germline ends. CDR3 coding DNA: TGTGCCTGGAGTGGGGCAACAGGAAGCTCCTATAATTCACCCCTCCACTTT. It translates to CAWSGATGSSYNSPLHF.

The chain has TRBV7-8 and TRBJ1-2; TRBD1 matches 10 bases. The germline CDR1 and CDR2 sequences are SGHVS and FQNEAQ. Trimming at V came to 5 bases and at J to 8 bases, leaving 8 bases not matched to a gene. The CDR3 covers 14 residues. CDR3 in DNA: TGTGCCAGCAGCACTACCGGGACAGGGGAAGGCTACACCTTC. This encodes CASSTTGTGEGYTF.

CDR3 bases: TGTGCCAGCAGCCTAACCCTAAGGGGGACTAGCGTCTCCTACGAGCAGTACTTC. This translates into CASSLTLRGTSVSYEQYF. The J gene is TRBJ2-7, the V gene TRBV4-2; 10 positions agree with TRBD2. Germline lookup yields CDR1 LGHNA and CDR2 YNFKEQ. The CDR3 is 18 amino acids. With V trimmed by 4 bases and J by 0 bases, 12 bases remained unmatched.

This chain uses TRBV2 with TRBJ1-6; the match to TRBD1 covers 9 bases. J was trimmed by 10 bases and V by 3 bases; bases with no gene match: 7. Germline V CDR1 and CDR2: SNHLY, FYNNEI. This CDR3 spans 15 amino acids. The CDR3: CASSDETGGGSPLHF. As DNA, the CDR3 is TGTGCCAGCAGTGACGAGACAGGGGGGGGCTCACCCCTCCACTTT.

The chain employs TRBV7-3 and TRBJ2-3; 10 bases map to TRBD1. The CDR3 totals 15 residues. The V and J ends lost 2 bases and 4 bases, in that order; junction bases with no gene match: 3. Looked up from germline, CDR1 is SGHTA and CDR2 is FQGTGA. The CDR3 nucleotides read TGTGCCAGCAGCTTAGGAGGACAGGGGGCAGATACGCAGTATTTT. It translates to CASSLGGQGADTQYF. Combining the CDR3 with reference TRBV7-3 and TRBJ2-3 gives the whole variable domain GAGVSQTPSNKVTEKGKYVELRCDPISGHTALYWYRQSLGQGPEFLIYFQGTGAADDSGLPNDRFFAVRPEGSVSTLKIQRTERGDSAVYLCASSLGGQGADTQYFGPGTRLTVL.

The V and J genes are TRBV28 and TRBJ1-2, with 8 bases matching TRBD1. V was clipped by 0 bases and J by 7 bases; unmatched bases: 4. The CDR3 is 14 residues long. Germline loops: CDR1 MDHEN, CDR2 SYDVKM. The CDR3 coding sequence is TGTGCCAGCAGTTTATGGGACAGGGTAGTTGGCTACACCTTC. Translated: CASSLWDRVVGYTF.

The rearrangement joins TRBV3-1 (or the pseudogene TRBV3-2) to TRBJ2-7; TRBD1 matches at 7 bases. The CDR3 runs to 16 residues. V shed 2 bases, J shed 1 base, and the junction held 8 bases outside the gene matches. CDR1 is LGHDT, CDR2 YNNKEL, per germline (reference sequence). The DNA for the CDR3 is TGTGCCAGCAGCCAACTTGTCGGCAGGGGGTCCTACGAGCAGTACTTC. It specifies CASSQLVGRGSYEQYF.

The CDR3 DNA reads TGCGCCAGCAGCTTGGAGACAGGGCCCTACGAGCAGTACTTC. Its translation: CASSLETGPYEQYF. The chain employs TRBV5-1 and TRBJ2-7, with 7 bases matching TRBD1. The germline V gene has CDR1 SGHRS and CDR2 YFSETQ. This CDR3 region has 14 residues. The V segment lost 0 bases and the J segment 2 bases; nucleotides outside the gene matches: 2.

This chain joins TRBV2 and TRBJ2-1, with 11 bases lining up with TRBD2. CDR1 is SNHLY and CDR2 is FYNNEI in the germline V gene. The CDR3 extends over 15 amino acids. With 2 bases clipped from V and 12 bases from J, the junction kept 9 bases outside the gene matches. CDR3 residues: CASSEPSGGPGGQFF. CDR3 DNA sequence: TGTGCCAGCAGTGAACCTAGCGGGGGGCCCGGGGGGCAGTTCTTC.

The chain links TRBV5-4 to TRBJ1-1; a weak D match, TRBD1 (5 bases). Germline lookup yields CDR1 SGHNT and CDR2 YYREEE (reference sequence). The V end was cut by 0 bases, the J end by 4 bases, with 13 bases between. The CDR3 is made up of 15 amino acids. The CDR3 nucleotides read TGTGCCAGCAGCTTGGGGACAATCTACCCCACTGAAGCTTTCTTT. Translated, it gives CASSLGTIYPTEAFF.

For the CDR3, the DNA is TGTGCCAGCAGTGAAGTACAGGGCCCCTATGGCTACACCTTC. It specifies CASSEVQGPYGYTF. This chain joins TRBV6-1 and TRBJ1-2; possible D gene TRBD1, 6 bases. Germline CDR1 reads MNHNS; CDR2 reads SASEGT. The CDR3 runs 14 residues. Trimming took off 1 base at V and 4 bases at J, with 10 bases between the two ends.